The T cell receptor (beta chain) under discussion was sequenced for a study of T cells in Graves' hyperthyroidism and ophthalmopathy. Researchers took RNA transcripts and amplified the TCR beta CDR3 regions from them. A first-round RT-PCR of the TCR CDR3 used the HTBI primer set. TCRdb independently ran MiXCR on the multiplex PCR reads; one entry per CDR3 protein. The sample lists under 300,000 distinct CDR3 sequences, roughly 15% occurring once. This clonotype has at least ten counts. The source material was blood. The sequence was collected from a woman aged 40-49 years with Graves' hyperthyroidism.

The CDR3 bases are TGCAGCGTTGGGAGGGGGGGGAATCAGCCCCAGCATTTT. This encodes CSVGRGGNQPQHF. The rearrangement joins TRBV29-1 to TRBJ1-5; tentative D call: TRBD1 (6 bases). V gave up 4 bases and J gave up 4 bases, with 11 bases separating them. CDR3 length: 13 residues. Per the germline V gene, CDR1 is SQVTM and CDR2 is ANQGSEA.